The subject of this entry is one T cell receptor (beta chain). Its antigen is currently unknown. These data come from a study of cytomegalovirus exposure and HLA in healthy donors. Sequenced by immunoSEQ multiplex PCR; TCRdb stores in-frame clones only, minus some. The sample holds over 100,000 clones, more than 75% seen once. CDR1 and CDR2 (germline): DFQATT, SNEGSKA (reference sequence). The V gene lost 5 bases and the J gene lost 8 bases, with 12 bases spanning the gap. The CDR3 has 11 residues. Whole-study results and caveats: For cytomegalovirus status, the classifier reportedly gave diagnoses with high specificity and sensitivity. Rare TCR sequences dominated, though some public TCRs recurred in many donors. Specificity of a few CMV-associated chains for CMV antigens was verified in vitro. The study designated 150 to 200 TCR beta chains cytomegalovirus-associated.

The sequence came from a woman aged 18-29 years in good health and CMV-seropositive. Sequencing was performed on PBMCs. V and J are TRBV20-1 and TRBJ1-2; possible D gene TRBD1, 5 bases. CDR3 nucleotides: TGCAGTGCTGAACAGGTCGTGGGCTACACCTTC. Amino acid sequence: CSAEQVVGYTF.